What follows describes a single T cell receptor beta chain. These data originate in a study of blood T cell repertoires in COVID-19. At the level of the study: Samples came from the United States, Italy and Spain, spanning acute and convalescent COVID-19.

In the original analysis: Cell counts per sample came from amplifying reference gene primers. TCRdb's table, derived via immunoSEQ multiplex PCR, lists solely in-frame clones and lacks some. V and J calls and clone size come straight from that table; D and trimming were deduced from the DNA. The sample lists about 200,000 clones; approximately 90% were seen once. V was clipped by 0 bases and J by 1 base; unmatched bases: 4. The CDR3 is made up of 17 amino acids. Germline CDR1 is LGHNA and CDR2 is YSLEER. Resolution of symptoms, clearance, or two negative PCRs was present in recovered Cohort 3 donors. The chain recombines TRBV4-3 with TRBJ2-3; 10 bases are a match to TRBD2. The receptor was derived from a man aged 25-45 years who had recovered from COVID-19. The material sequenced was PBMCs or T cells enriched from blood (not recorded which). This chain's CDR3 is CASSQDPLAGGTDTQYF. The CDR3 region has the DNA TGCGCCAGCAGCCAAGATCCCCTAGCGGGGGGCACAGATACGCAGTATTTT.